The clone carrying this T cell receptor beta chain appeared a few times. Its specificity is not known. TCRdb reprocessed the reads with MiXCR, giving one entry per CDR3 protein. The sample yields around 550,000 distinct CDR3 sequences, less than 30% seen once. The data belong to a study of T cell repertoires in cytomegalovirus infection. Study-level information: Public TCR beta signature analysis indicated the presence of both CMV infection and matching HLA type.

The CDR3 is 17 amino acids. V shed 1 base, J shed 0 bases, and the junction held 7 bases outside the gene matches. Per the germline V gene, CDR1 is MGHRA and CDR2 is YSYEKL. General study points: HLA-C-restricted CMV clonotypes gave the most frequent clonotype in two of eight donors. Public TCR beta family frequency separated CMV-and-HLA carriers, including in an independent cohort.

This sequence joins TRBV4-1 and TRBJ2-3; TRBD2 matches at 7 bases. This clonotype was obtained from a human donor in good health (CMV status not recorded). Some clones in this sample may be carry-over from other donors' samples. Sequenced input: PBMCs. The CDR3 DNA reads as TGCGCCAGCAGCCAAGGAGGAGCGGGGACTAGCACAGATACGCAGTATTTT. It translates to CASSQGGAGTSTDTQYF.